This T cell receptor (beta chain) comes out of a study of Graves' ophthalmopathy and Graves' hyperthyroidism. TCR beta CDR3 amplification used RNA transcripts. HTBI-primed RT-PCR formed the first round, and a multiplex PCR formed the second. TCRdb fed the multiplex PCR reads into MiXCR, producing one record per CDR3 protein. The sample yields almost 750,000 distinct CDR3 sequences, 35% to 50% seen once. The germline gives CDR1 KGHDR, CDR2 SFDVKD. V was clipped by 11 bases and J by 7 bases, with 20 bases between them. There are 14 residues in the CDR3. Sequenced sample: peripheral blood. This rearrangement joins TRBV24-1 to TRBJ1-5; weak D call: TRBD1 (5 bases). The receptor's source is an adult man with Graves' ophthalmopathy. This chain's CDR3 is CASSSSRGRQPQHF. The CDR3 nucleotides are TGTGCCAGCTCTTCGTCGCGGGGCAGGCAGCCCCAGCATTTT.